This section outlines one TCR beta chain sequence together with its context. Its target is not known. Each CDR3 protein gets one entry after TCRdb re-called the reads with MiXCR. This table has some 940,000 distinct CDR3 sequences, 30% to 40% appearing once. The data originate from a study of T cell repertoires in cytomegalovirus infection. About the research overall: Newly reported HLA-C-restricted and thoroughly characterized HLA-B-restricted CMV epitopes were employed. From public TCR beta signatures came an indication of both CMV infection and matching HLA type. Findings and caveats of the study: Carriage of CMV together with the relevant HLA was identifiable through cumulative public TCR beta family frequency.

Trimming cost V 6 bases and J 0 bases, with 14 bases left between them. This CDR3 has 16 amino acids. Germline values: CDR1 MNHEY, CDR2 SVGAGI. This rearrangement joins TRBV6-5 to TRBJ2-2; D ambiguous. This TCR derives from a human donor in good health (CMV status not recorded). Some clones in this sample may be carry-over from other donors' samples. The starting material was cultured CD8+ T cells from PBMCs, obtained from culture after CMV antigen stimulation. The CDR3 DNA sequence: TGTGCCAGCAGACCGTACAGCCTCGCGAACACCGGGGAGCTGTTTTTT. Protein: CASRPYSLANTGELFF.